The 27 T cell receptor beta chains below come from one sample, sequenced in a study of T-cell reconstitution after alpha-beta-depleted transplantation in children. A library of TCRbeta sequences, prepared with unique molecular identifiers, was generated. TCRdb passed the PCR reads through MiXCR, listing each CDR3 protein once. The repertoire holds 500,000 to 750,000 distinct CDR3 sequences, 25% to 30% seen once, with under 45% in the top ten. Material: PBMCs, obtained before TCRalphabeta/CD19-depleted stem cell transplant. These receptors all stem from a boy in the first two years of life with Wiskott-Aldrich syndrome, due to receive a stem cell transplant.

The J gene is TRBJ2-3, the V gene TRBV20-1; tentative D call: TRBD2 (5 bases). The CDR3 is made up of 12 amino acids. V was cut by 3 bases and J by 4 bases, with 8 bases left in between. The germline gives CDR1 DFQATT, CDR2 SNEGSKA (reference sequence). DNA for the CDR3: TGCAGTGCTAGTCTAGCTTCAGATACGCAGTATTTT. It translates to CSASLASDTQYF.

J is TRBJ2-3 and V is TRBV20-1; 10 bases match TRBD2. The CDR3 runs 16 residues. V lost 4 bases, J lost 2 bases, and 9 bases stayed unmatched. The germline V gene has CDR1 DFQATT and CDR2 SNEGSKA (reference sequence). CDR3 in DNA: TGCAGTGCTATACCCCTAGCGGGAGCGGACACAGATACGCAGTATTTT. Translated, it gives CSAIPLAGADTDTQYF.

The chain combines TRBV20-1 with TRBJ2-1; the D gene is possibly TRBD2 (5 bases). This CDR3 contains 11 residues. Germline V gives CDR1 DFQATT, CDR2 SNEGSKA (reference sequence). V lost 6 bases and J lost 6, with 9 bases in between. CDR3 coding DNA: TGCAGTGCGCGACTACCCAATGAGCAGTTCTTC. Protein: CSARLPNEQFF.

This chain links TRBV20-1 with TRBJ2-7; maybe TRBD1 (6 bases). Germline-derived CDR1 and CDR2 are DFQATT and SNEGSKA (reference sequence). V gave up 6 bases and J gave up 1 base, with 13 bases separating them. There are 13 residues in the CDR3. CDR3 sequence reads: CSAGQGPSYEQYF. CDR3 sequence (DNA): TGCAGTGCCGGCCAGGGGCCTTCCTACGAGCAGTACTTC.

This rearrangement joins TRBV27 to TRBJ2-7; TRBD2 aligns across 7 bases. Germline CDR1 is MNHEY and CDR2 is SMNVEV (reference sequence). With 4 bases clipped from V and 1 base from J, the junction kept 10 bases outside the gene matches. The CDR3 sequence is 16 residues long. CDR3 amino acids: CASSYWGSGGSYEQYF. CDR3 nucleotides: TGTGCCAGCAGTTATTGGGGGTCGGGAGGTTCCTACGAGCAGTACTTC.

The rearrangement links TRBV6-1 to TRBJ2-3; 12 nucleotides align to TRBD2. CDR1 and CDR2 (germline): MNHNS, SASEGT. The CDR3 is 15 residues long. Losses at the gene ends were 7 bases for V and 4 bases for J; bases not matched to a gene: 6. DNA of the CDR3: TGTGCCAGCACCCAACTAGCGGGAGGATCAGATACGCAGTATTTT. Amino acid sequence: CASTQLAGGSDTQYF.

This chain connects TRBV3-1 to TRBJ2-7; 7 nucleotides agree with TRBD2. V shed 4 bases, J shed 6 bases, and the junction held 15 bases outside the gene matches. In germline, CDR1 is LGHDT, CDR2 YNNKEL (reference sequence). This CDR3 has 16 amino acids. CDR3 coding DNA: TGTGCCAGCAGCCGGGCCGGCGGTCTAGCGGTTAGCGAGCAGTACTTC. This encodes CASSRAGGLAVSEQYF.

The chain carries TRBV27 and TRBJ2-1, with TRBD1 as a possible D gene (5 bases). V was clipped by 7 bases and J by 6 bases, with 10 bases between them. Germline V lookup: CDR1 MNHEY, CDR2 SMNVEV (reference sequence). The CDR3 has 12 residues. CDR3 in amino acids: CASTNQGNEQFF. The CDR3 DNA is TGTGCCAGCACAAACCAGGGCAATGAGCAGTTCTTC.

The rearrangement joins TRBV12-3 or TRBV12-4 to TRBJ1-2; D remains ambiguous. V was pared by 3 bases and J by 4 bases, with 15 bases between. The CDR3 is 15 amino acids. In DNA form, the CDR3 reads TGTGCCAGCAGTTTTGCGGTCACCTTTGTCTATGGCTACACCTTC. This translates into CASSFAVTFVYGYTF.

This clonotype was recorded a few times. V gene TRBV10-3 combines with J gene TRBJ2-2; D remains unclear. Trimming stripped 3 bases from V and 2 bases from J, with 13 bases between. CDR3 length: 16 amino acids. Germline CDR1 and CDR2: ENHRY and SYGVKD. In nucleotides, the CDR3 is TGTGCCATCAGTGACCCGGGTAGACTCAACACCGGGGAGCTGTTTTTT. Its protein product is CAISDPGRLNTGELFF.

This clonotype was counted between two and nine times. The chain is built from TRBV7-2 and TRBJ1-2, with a weak D call TRBD1 (6 bases). V was pared by 5 bases and J by 8 bases, with 15 bases between. The CDR3 is 13 residues long. Per germline, CDR1 SGHTA and CDR2 FQGNSA. CDR3 sequence reads: CASSPSQGKGYTF. CDR3 in DNA: TGTGCCAGCAGCCCTAGCCAGGGGAAAGGCTACACCTTC.

This chain uses TRBV7-3 with TRBJ2-3; D call uncertain. V lost 5 bases and J 6 bases, leaving 12 bases between the germline ends. The V gene's germline CDR1 is SGHTA and CDR2 FQGTGA. The length of the CDR3 is 13 residues. CDR3 DNA: TGTGCCAGCAGCCTTGGACGGTTCGATACGCAGTATTTT. Translated: CASSLGRFDTQYF.

The gene calls are TRBV20-1 and TRBJ2-3, with 7 bases matching TRBD2. The CDR3 totals 14 residues. Germline trimming cut 5 bases from V and 1 base from J; bases unmatched to any gene: 6. The germline gives CDR1 DFQATT, CDR2 SNEGSKA (reference sequence). The CDR3 DNA sequence: TGCAGTGCTGGCCGAAGCGGGGGCACAGATACGCAGTATTTT. It encodes CSAGRSGGTDTQYF.

V usage is TRBV25-1 and J usage is TRBJ2-7, with D possibly TRBD1 on 5 matching bases. The CDR3 runs to 11 residues. V lost 9 bases, J lost 5 bases, and 11 bases lay in between. CDR1 and CDR2 from the germline V gene are MGHDK and SYGVNS. This CDR3 is CARPIRDEQYF. The CDR3 region has the DNA TGTGCCAGGCCAATCAGGGACGAGCAGTACTTC.

The chain carries TRBV6-1 and TRBJ1-3, with D tentatively TRBD1 (5 bases). The CDR3 sequence is 15 residues long. The V gene's germline CDR1 is MNHNS and CDR2 SASEGT. V was clipped by 1 base and J by 0 bases, with 7 bases between them. CDR3 nucleotide sequence: TGTGCCAGCAGTGAAGAGGGGCGCTCTGGAAACACCATATATTTT. Amino acids: CASSEEGRSGNTIYF.

This clonotype has more than one count but fewer than ten. This chain joins TRBV20-1 and TRBJ2-5, with D perhaps matching TRBD2 (6 bases). CDR1 and CDR2 from the germline V gene are DFQATT and SNEGSKA (reference sequence). This CDR3 region has 14 residues. Between the trimmed V and J ends, which lost 3 bases and 1 base, there was a span of 12 bases. The CDR3 is CSARLRDFQETQYF. The CDR3 coding sequence is TGCAGTGCTAGGCTACGGGACTTCCAAGAGACCCAGTACTTC.

The chain uses TRBV12-3 or TRBV12-4 and TRBJ1-1; D call uncertain. Deletions cut 6 bases from V and 1 base from J, with 12 bases between. This CDR3 spans 14 amino acids. CDR3 bases: TGTGCCAGCAGGGCGAGGGTGGGGAACACTGAAGCTTTCTTT. Protein product: CASRARVGNTEAFF.

The V and J genes are TRBV5-1 and TRBJ2-2; 7 nucleotides agree with TRBD2. J was trimmed by 5 bases and V by 3 bases; bases with no gene match: 4. This CDR3 comprises 14 residues. Germline V gene lookup returns CDR1 SGHRS and CDR2 YFSETQ. This chain's CDR3 is CASSYFSGTGELFF. The DNA of the CDR3 is TGCGCCAGCAGCTATTTTAGCGGGACCGGGGAGCTGTTTTTT.

This clonotype was observed a few times. The V and J genes are TRBV10-2 and TRBJ1-1; D unresolved. The germline CDR1 and CDR2 sequences are WSHSY and SAAADI. V was trimmed by 10 bases and J by 13 bases, leaving 16 bases between them. This CDR3 comprises 10 residues. CDR3 DNA sequence: TGCGCCACCGGACCGACCGGTGGTTTCTTT. It codes for CATGPTGGFF.

This clonotype occurred a few times. The chain employs TRBV6-1 and TRBJ2-3; weak D call: TRBD1 (5 bases). The germline V and J ends were trimmed by 4 bases and 0 bases, with 14 bases remaining between them. From germline, CDR1 is MNHNS and CDR2 SASEGT. The length of the CDR3 is 16 residues. The CDR3 nucleotides read TGTGCCAGCAGTGCCTACAGGACCTCTAGCACAGATACGCAGTATTTT. This gives the protein CASSAYRTSSTDTQYF.

This chain joins TRBV5-4 and TRBJ2-3; 9 nucleotides align to TRBD1. Looked up from germline, CDR1 is SGHNT and CDR2 is YYREEE (reference sequence). The CDR3 totals 16 residues. J was trimmed by 5 bases and V by 1 base; bases with no gene match: 8. The CDR3 DNA reads as TGTGCCAGCAGCTTGAAGGCGGGACAGGGAGGAGATACGCAGTATTTT. It specifies CASSLKAGQGGDTQYF.

The rearrangement links TRBV12-3 or TRBV12-4 to TRBJ1-2; D unresolved. CDR3 length: 15 residues. The V end was cut by 3 bases, the J end by 5 bases, with 16 bases between. CDR3 region: CASSFSMQVAYGYTF. The CDR3 DNA reads as TGTGCCAGCAGTTTTTCCATGCAGGTAGCATATGGCTACACCTTC.

The chain has TRBV30 and TRBJ2-5, with TRBD1 identical over 9 bases. With V trimmed by 5 bases and J by 3 bases, 1 base remained unmatched. CDR1 is GTSNPN, CDR2 SVGIG, per germline (reference sequence). There are 12 residues in the CDR3. CDR3 in amino acids: CAWDRGEETQYF. The CDR3 DNA reads as TGTGCCTGGGACAGGGGGGAAGAGACCCAGTACTTC.

This clonotype was counted between two and nine times. The rearrangement links TRBV15 to TRBJ1-3; D unclear. This CDR3 comprises 16 residues. Germline V gene data show CDR1 as LNHNV and CDR2 as YYDKDF (reference sequence). Between the trimmed V and J ends, which lost 0 bases and 3 bases, there was a span of 12 bases. CDR3: CATSRDMAGVGNTIYF. The CDR3 region has the DNA TGTGCCACCAGCAGAGATATGGCAGGAGTTGGAAACACCATATATTTT.

This clonotype came up a few times. The chain combines TRBV6-5 with TRBJ2-5, with 8 bases aligning to TRBD2. The CDR3 sequence is 17 residues long. The trim removed 2 bases at V and 4 bases at J, leaving 12 bases unmatched. Germline loops: CDR1 MNHEY, CDR2 SVGAGI. CDR3 DNA sequence: TGTGCCAGCAGTTACCCACTAGCGGTGGAAGGTGGAGAGACCCAGTACTTC. Protein sequence: CASSYPLAVEGGETQYF.

The chain is built from TRBV20-1 and TRBJ2-3, with TRBD2 matching 12 bases. Germline assignment: CDR1 DFQATT and CDR2 SNEGSKA (reference sequence). V lost 6 bases and J lost 3; bases outside the gene matches: 7. The CDR3 spans 15 residues. The CDR3 region is CSATGLAGTTDTQYF. The CDR3, as DNA: TGCAGTGCGACTGGACTAGCGGGAACGACAGATACGCAGTATTTT.

The table lists this clonotype with a few counts. This chain uses TRBV7-8 with TRBJ1-4; 8 nucleotides agree with TRBD1. CDR1 and CDR2 from the germline V gene are SGHVS and FQNEAQ. This CDR3 is built from 15 residues. V shed 5 bases and J 5 bases; nucleotides not matched to a gene: 7. The CDR3 here is CASSLRTGRNEKLFF. The CDR3 nucleotides are TGTGCCAGCAGCCTCAGGACAGGGAGGAATGAAAAACTGTTTTTT.